The clone carrying this T cell receptor (beta chain) was seen more than once but under ten times. The sample belongs to a study of CD8 T cells in ankylosing spondylitis. A single record per CDR3 protein comes from TCRdb applying MiXCR to the 5' RACE reads. The sample holds about 200,000 distinct CDR3 sequences, 20% to 30% seen once. The germline gives CDR1 DFQATT, CDR2 SNEGSKA (reference sequence). This CDR3 contains 14 residues. Trimming shortened V by 0 bases and J by 8 bases, and 16 bases separated the two germline ends. Sequenced: blood, either unsorted or a sorted T cell fraction (not recorded which). V and J are TRBV20-1 and TRBJ1-2; D possibly corresponds to TRBD1 (5 bases). This clonotype originated in a male donor with ankylosing spondylitis or in good health (not recorded which). The CDR3 loop is CSARDIRVLGGYTF. Written as DNA, the CDR3 is TGCAGTGCTAGAGATATCAGGGTACTTGGCGGCTACACCTTC.